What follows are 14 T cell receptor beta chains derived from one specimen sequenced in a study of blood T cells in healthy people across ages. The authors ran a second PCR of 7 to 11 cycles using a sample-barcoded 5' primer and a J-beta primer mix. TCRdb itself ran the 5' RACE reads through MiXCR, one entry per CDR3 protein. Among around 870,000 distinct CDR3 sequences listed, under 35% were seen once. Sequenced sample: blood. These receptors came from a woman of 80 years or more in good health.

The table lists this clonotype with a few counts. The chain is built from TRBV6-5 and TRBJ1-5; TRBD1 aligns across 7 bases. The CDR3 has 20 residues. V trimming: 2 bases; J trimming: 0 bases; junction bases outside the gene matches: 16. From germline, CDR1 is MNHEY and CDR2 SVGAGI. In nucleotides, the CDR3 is TGTGCCAGCAGTTACACCCGGGACAGCCCATGTAGCGGTAGCAATCAGCCCCAGCATTTT. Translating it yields CASSYTRDSPCSGSNQPQHF.

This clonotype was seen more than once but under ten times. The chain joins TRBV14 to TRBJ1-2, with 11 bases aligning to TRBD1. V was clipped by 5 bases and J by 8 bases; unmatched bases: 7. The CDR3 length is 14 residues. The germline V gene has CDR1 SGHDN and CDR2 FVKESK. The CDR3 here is CASSDRTGGYGYTF. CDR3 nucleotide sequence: TGTGCCAGCAGCGATCGGACAGGGGGCTACGGCTACACCTTC.

The chain's CDR3 is CASSLAPPEETQYF. The CDR3 bases are TGCGCCAGCAGCTTGGCCCCCCCGGAAGAGACCCAGTACTTC. This chain links TRBV5-1 with TRBJ2-5; no clear D. V lost 0 bases, J lost 3 bases, and 9 bases lay in between. The CDR3 is made up of 14 amino acids. Germline CDR1 is SGHRS and CDR2 is YFSETQ.

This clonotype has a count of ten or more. The CDR3 DNA reads TGTGCCAGCAGTGGACTAGCACAGGATACGCAGTATTTT. This gives the protein CASSGLAQDTQYF. The chain links TRBV6-1 to TRBJ2-3; TRBD2 agrees at 7 bases. The CDR3 consists of 13 residues. Per the germline V gene, CDR1 is MNHNS and CDR2 is SASEGT. V was pared by 4 bases and J by 6 bases, with 4 bases of the junction left unmatched.

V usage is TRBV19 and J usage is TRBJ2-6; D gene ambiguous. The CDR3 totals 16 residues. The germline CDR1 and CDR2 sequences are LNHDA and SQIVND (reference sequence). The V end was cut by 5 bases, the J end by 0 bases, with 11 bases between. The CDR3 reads CASSAQGSSGANVLTF. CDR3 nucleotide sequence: TGTGCCAGTAGTGCCCAAGGCAGCTCTGGGGCCAACGTCCTGACTTTC.

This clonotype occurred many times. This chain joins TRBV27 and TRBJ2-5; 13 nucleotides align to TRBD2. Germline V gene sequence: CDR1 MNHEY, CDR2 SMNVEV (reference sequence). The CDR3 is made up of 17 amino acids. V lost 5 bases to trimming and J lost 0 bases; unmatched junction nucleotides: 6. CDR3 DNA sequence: TGTGCCAGCAGTAGACTAGCGGGGGGCAAGTACCAAGAGACCCAGTACTTC. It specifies CASSRLAGGKYQETQYF.

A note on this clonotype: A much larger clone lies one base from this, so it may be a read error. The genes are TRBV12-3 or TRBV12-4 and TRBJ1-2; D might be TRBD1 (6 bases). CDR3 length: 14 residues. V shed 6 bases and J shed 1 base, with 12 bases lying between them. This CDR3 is CASRDGQINYGYTF. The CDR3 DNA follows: TGTGCCAGCAGGGATGGACAGATTAACTATGGCTACACCTTC.

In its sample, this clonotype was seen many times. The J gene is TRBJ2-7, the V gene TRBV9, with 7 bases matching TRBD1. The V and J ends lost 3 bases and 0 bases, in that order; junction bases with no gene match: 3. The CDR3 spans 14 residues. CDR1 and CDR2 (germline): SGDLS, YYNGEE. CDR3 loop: CASSAGQSSYEQYF. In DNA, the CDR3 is TGTGCCAGCAGCGCGGGACAGAGCTCCTACGAGCAGTACTTC. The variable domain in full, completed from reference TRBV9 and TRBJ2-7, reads DSGVTQTPKHLITATGQRVTLRCSPRSGDLSVYWYQQSLDQGLQFLIQYYNGEERAKGNILERFSAQQFPDLHSELNLSSLELGDSALYFCASSAGQSSYEQYFGPGTRLTVT.

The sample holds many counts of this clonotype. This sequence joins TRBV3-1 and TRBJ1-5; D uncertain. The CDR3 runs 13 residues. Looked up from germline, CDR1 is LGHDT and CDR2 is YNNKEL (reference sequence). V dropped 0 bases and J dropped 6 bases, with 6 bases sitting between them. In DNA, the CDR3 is TGTGCCAGCAGCCAAGATTGGGCTCAGCCCCAGCATTTT. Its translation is CASSQDWAQPQHF. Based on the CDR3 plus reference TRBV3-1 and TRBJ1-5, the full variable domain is DTAVSQTPKYLVTQMGNDKSIKCEQNLGHDTMYWYKQDSKKFLKIMFSYNNKELIINETVPNRFSPKSPDKAHLNLHINSLELGDSAVYFCASSQDWAQPQHFGDGTRLSIL.

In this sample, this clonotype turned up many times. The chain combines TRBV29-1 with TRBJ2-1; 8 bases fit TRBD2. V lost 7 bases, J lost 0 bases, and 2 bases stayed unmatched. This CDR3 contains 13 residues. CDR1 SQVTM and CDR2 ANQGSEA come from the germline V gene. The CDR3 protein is CSAGTSSYNEQFF. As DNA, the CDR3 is TGCAGCGCGGGGACTAGCTCCTACAATGAGCAGTTCTTC.

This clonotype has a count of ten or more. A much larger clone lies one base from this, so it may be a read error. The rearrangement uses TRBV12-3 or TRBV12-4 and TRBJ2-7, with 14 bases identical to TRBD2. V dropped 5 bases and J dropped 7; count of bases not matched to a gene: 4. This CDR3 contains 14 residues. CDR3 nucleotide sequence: TGTGCCAGCAGTCCGGGGACTAGCGGGGGTGAGCAGTACTTC. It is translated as CASSPGTSGGEQYF.

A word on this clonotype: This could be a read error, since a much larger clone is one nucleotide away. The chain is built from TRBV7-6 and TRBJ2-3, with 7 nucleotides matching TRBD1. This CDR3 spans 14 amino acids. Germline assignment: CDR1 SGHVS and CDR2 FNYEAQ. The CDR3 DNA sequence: TGTGCCAGCGGCTTGGCCCCGACAGGGGATACGCAGTATTTT. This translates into CASGLAPTGDTQYF.

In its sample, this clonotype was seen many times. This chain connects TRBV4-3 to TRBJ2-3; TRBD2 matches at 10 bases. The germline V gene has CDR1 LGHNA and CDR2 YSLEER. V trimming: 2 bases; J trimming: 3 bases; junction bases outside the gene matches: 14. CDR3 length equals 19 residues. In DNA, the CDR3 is TGCGCCAGCAGCCAACTAATCGAGGGGCGGACTAGCGGAACAGATACGCAGTATTTT. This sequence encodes CASSQLIEGRTSGTDTQYF.

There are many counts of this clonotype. The CDR3 region has the DNA TGCAGTGTCTTTAAGGGACAGGGAACCTACGAGCAGTACTTC. It encodes CSVFKGQGTYEQYF. The chain is built from TRBV20-1 and TRBJ2-7; 9 positions agree with TRBD1. Germline trimming cut 7 bases from V and 2 bases from J; bases unmatched to any gene: 9. CDR1 DFQATT and CDR2 SNEGSKA come from the germline V gene (reference sequence). The CDR3 loop spans 14 amino acids.